The entry that follows covers one T cell receptor (beta chain) sequence. This receptor's antigen is unknown. Base qualities are not recorded, but no much larger clone differs from it by a single base. TCRbeta CDR3 regions were amplified from genomic DNA by means of the immunoSEQ Assay, a bias-controlled multiplex PCR. The published analysis was carried out like this. Nucleated cell counts per sample were estimated from amplification of reference gene primers within the assay. To quantify the absolute abundance of each unique TCRbeta CDR3 rearrangement, sequence reads were collapsed and filtered. Productive Simpson clonality was computed per sample as the square root of Simpson's diversity index over productive rearrangements. The table comes from immuneACCESS by way of TCRdb, which keeps in-frame sequences with V and J called. Part of the clones is missing from these tables; in studies checked, under half for an unresolved V gene and the rest for unknown reasons. That table gives V, J and clone size, and the DNA gave D and trimming. This sample is represented by some 140,000 clones; around nine tenths of them were singletons. In total, the top ten clones hold about 17% of the sample.

The germline V gene supplies CDR1 SGDLS and CDR2 YYNGEE. The V and J ends are trimmed by 3 bases and 6 bases, leaving 19 bases between them. From the cysteine through the phenylalanine, the CDR3 covers 15 amino acids. Kept here is only the CDR3 DNA, which spans 45 bases and is read in frame from base 1. This record belongs to a study of blood T cell repertoires in COVID-19 (dated by TCRdb to the early 2020s). Some background on the complete study: Samples covering the acute and convalescent phases of COVID-19 were provided by collaborators in the United States, Italy and Spain. The material from the prospective study consisted of cDNA or gDNA derived from T cells, B-cell-depleted T cells, or PBMCs. A freely available public database, intended as a resource for researchers studying the immune response to SARS-CoV-2, is where the repertoires were released. Sample metadata almost always included a de-identified subject ID, COVID-19 status, age in years and sex. Where HLA class I and class II types were available, the types were taken from metadata supplied by the sample provider, not from assay-based typing. The samples were drawn from two sources: the first 160 participants of the ongoing ImmuneRACE study, and about 1,300 subjects contributed by 6 global collaborators. Deeply sampled blood TCRbeta repertoires from subjects exposed to, actively infected with, or recovered from COVID-19 were included in the dataset. The research as a whole found: How much clinical and demographic metadata was included differed by source and by participant, and the metadata was provided uncurated.

Whole blood was collected in K2EDTA tubes by collaborating institutions according to the institutions' own protocols. For TCRbeta analysis, collaborator samples were shipped as frozen whole blood, as isolated PBMCs, or as DNA extracted from either sample type. The chain is assembled from TRBV9 and TRBJ2-7, and the D gene may be TRBD1, 6 bases matching. The sequence came from a man aged 45 to 65 with active or convalescent COVID-19. The sequenced sample consisted of peripheral blood. The CDR3 loop reads CASSERGAGVGEQYF. The nucleotide sequence is TGTGCCAGCAGCGAGAGAGGGGCAGGGGTCGGCGAGCAGTACTTC.